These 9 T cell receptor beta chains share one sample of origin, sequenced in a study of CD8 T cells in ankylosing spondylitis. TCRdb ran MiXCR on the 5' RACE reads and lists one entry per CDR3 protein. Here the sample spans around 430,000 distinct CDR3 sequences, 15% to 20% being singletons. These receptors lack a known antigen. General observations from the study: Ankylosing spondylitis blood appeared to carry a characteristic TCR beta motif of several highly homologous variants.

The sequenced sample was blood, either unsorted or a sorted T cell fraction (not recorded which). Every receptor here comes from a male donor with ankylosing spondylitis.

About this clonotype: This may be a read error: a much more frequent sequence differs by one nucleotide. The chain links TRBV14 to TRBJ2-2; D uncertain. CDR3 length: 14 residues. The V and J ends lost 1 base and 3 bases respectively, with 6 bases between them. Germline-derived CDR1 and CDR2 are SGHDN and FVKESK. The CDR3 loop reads CASSQAQYTGELFF. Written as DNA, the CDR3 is TGTGCCAGCAGCCAAGCACAGTACACCGGGGAGCTGTTTTTT.

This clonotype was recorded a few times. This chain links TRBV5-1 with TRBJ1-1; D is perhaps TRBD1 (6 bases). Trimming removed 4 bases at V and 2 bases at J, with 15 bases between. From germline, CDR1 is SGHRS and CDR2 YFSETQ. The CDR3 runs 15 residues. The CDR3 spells CASSPTGTHNTEAFF. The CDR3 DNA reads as TGCGCCAGCAGCCCCACCGGGACACATAACACTGAAGCTTTCTTT.

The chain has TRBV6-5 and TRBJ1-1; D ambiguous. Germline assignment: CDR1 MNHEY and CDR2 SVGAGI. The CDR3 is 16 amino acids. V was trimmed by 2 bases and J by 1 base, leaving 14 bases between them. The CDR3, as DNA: TGTGCCAGCAGTTACGAGAGGACGTCCCGGAACACTGAAGCTTTCTTT. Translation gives CASSYERTSRNTEAFF.

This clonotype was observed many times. The CDR3 bases are TGCAGCGTTGGAACCCCGGGGGGTAACAATGAGCAGTTCTTC. Residues: CSVGTPGGNNEQFF. The chain links TRBV29-1 to TRBJ2-1, with 7 nucleotides matching TRBD2. With V trimmed by 4 bases and J by 5 bases, 8 bases remained unmatched. This CDR3 is built from 14 residues. Germline V gene sequence: CDR1 SQVTM, CDR2 ANQGSEA.

CDR3 sequence reads: CASSLYLSAGGNTEAFF. The CDR3 coding sequence is TGTGCCAGCAGCCTCTACCTCTCAGCGGGAGGGAACACTGAAGCTTTCTTT. This chain uses TRBV7-2 with TRBJ1-1; D call uncertain. Germline CDR1 reads SGHTA; CDR2 reads FQGNSA. CDR3 length: 17 residues. V dropped 5 bases and J dropped 1 base, with 20 bases sitting between them.

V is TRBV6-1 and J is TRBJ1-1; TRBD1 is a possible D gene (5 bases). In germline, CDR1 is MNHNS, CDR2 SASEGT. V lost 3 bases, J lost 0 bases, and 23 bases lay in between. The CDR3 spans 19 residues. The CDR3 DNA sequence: TGTGCCAGCAGTGAGTTTCTTCCGGGACGGTACCTAATGAACACTGAAGCTTTCTTT. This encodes CASSEFLPGRYLMNTEAFF.

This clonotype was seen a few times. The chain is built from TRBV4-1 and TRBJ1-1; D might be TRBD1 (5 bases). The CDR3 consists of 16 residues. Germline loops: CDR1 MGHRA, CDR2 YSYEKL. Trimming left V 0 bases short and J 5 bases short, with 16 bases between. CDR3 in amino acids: CASSQDSLLGGTEAFF. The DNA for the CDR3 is TGCGCCAGCAGCCAAGACTCGCTTCTGGGGGGGACTGAAGCTTTCTTT.

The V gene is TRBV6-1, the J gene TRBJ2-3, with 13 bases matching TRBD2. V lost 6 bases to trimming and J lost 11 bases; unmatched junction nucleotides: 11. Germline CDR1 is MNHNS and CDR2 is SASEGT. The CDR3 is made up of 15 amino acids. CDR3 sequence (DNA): TGTGCCAGCAGCCGTACTAGCGGGGGGGCTGCCTGGCAGTATTTT. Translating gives CASSRTSGGAAWQYF.

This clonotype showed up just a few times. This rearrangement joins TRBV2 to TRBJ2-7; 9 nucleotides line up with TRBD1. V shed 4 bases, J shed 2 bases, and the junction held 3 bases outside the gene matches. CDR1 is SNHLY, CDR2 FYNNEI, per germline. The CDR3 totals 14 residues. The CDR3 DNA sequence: TGTGCCAGCAGTGGGGGACAGGGAACCTACGAGCAGTACTTC. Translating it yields CASSGGQGTYEQYF.